A selection of T cell receptor beta chains follows, all from one sample in a study of CD8 T cells in ankylosing spondylitis. TCRdb re-called the 5' RACE reads through MiXCR, storing one row per CDR3 protein. Altogether about 160,000 distinct CDR3 sequences are present, about 16% being singletons, with the ten largest covering roughly 8%. Material for sequencing was blood, either unsorted or a sorted T cell fraction (not recorded which). The receptors were sampled from a male donor with ankylosing spondylitis or in good health (not recorded which). Both conserved end residues are trimmed from each CDR3. Fields, in order: D gene, V gene, J gene, CDR3 protein. The D gene is left open where the match is weak.

.,TRBV5-1,TRBJ2-7,ASSLVGGEYEQY
TRBD1,TRBV12-3/TRBV12-4,TRBJ2-5,ASSPGTGAGGTQY
TRBD1,TRBV29-1,TRBJ2-5,SSRQGRVETQY
.,TRBV20-1,TRBJ1-4,SANKGATNEKLF
TRBD2,TRBV5-1,TRBJ2-2,ASTSSAGVTGELF
.,TRBV10-1,TRBJ2-3,ASSKLPGSGPDTQY
.,TRBV9,TRBJ2-5,ASSGGSETQY
TRBD2,TRBV13,TRBJ2-6,ASSSLAGVSAGANVLT
.,TRBV19,TRBJ2-1,ASSDHRALNEQF
.,TRBV11-2,TRBJ2-3,ASSLVAGFTDTQY
.,TRBV7-1,TRBJ1-1,ASSSSAQTEAF
TRBD1,TRBV29-1,TRBJ2-7,SVEDYTGDNEQY
TRBD2,TRBV6-6,TRBJ2-2,ASLRLAWTGELF
TRBD1,TRBV18,TRBJ1-1,ASSRRDSPLEAF
.,TRBV7-8,TRBJ2-2,ASSAPGTWTGELF
TRBD1,TRBV27,TRBJ1-5,ASSFRGQGDQPQH
.,TRBV5-1,TRBJ2-1,ASSLGLTNEQF
.,TRBV5-1,TRBJ1-4,ASSFRTELNEKLF
.,TRBV20-1,TRBJ1-1,SASGVMNTEAF
TRBD1,TRBV23-1,TRBJ2-2,ASSQLFRGLGTGELF
.,TRBV5-1,TRBJ2-2,ASSRSGDPTGELF
TRBD1,TRBV12-5,TRBJ1-1,ASGLEGGVTEAF
.,TRBV29-1,TRBJ1-5,SVGINVNQPQH
.,TRBV24-1,TRBJ2-2,ATSDLGRETGELF
.,TRBV20-1,TRBJ1-1,SARVPGDEAF
TRBD2,TRBV5-1,TRBJ2-1,ASSFNGRVKF
.,TRBV19,TRBJ1-2,ASSTGGVYGYT
.,TRBV20-1,TRBJ2-7,SARDLGTVVDYEQY
TRBD2,TRBV4-1,TRBJ2-1,ASSSQPLAGVYNEQF
TRBD2,TRBV12-3/TRBV12-4,TRBJ2-1,ASIPGLALGEQF
.,TRBV5-1,TRBJ2-2,ASSLSGSLPNTGELF
TRBD1,TRBV29-1,TRBJ1-3,SVRGRQGENTIY
.,TRBV11-2,TRBJ2-6,ASSLDRLYSGANVLT
.,TRBV29-1,TRBJ2-5,SVIGVGETQY
TRBD1,TRBV6-2/TRBV6-3,TRBJ2-1,ASSWGQGGSYNEQF
.,TRBV3-1,TRBJ2-3,ASSQDLGITQY
TRBD1,TRBV27,TRBJ1-2,VSSLSVGTEANYGYT
.,TRBV28,TRBJ2-3,ASKGWAGPTDTQY
.,TRBV6-5,TRBJ2-2,ASSNQQIGIGELF
TRBD2,TRBV7-2,TRBJ2-7,ASSSWGLAGGYEQY
.,TRBV5-1,TRBJ1-4,ASSLSGAANEKLF
.,TRBV28,TRBJ2-7,ASRMADYGEQY
TRBD2,TRBV11-2,TRBJ2-2,ASSFGRLAGGTGELF
.,TRBV24-1,TRBJ2-3,ATSDFSTDTQY
TRBD2,TRBV29-1,TRBJ2-1,SVEGQREGWDEQF
TRBD2,TRBV7-2,TRBJ2-1,ASSLTYGLAALGF
.,TRBV28,TRBJ2-6,ASSPGLSGANVLT
TRBD2,TRBV7-9,TRBJ2-7,ASSLEGGLAYEQY
.,TRBV6-1,TRBJ2-2,ASSGNSNTGELF
.,TRBV15,TRBJ1-5,ATSPRVEQPQH